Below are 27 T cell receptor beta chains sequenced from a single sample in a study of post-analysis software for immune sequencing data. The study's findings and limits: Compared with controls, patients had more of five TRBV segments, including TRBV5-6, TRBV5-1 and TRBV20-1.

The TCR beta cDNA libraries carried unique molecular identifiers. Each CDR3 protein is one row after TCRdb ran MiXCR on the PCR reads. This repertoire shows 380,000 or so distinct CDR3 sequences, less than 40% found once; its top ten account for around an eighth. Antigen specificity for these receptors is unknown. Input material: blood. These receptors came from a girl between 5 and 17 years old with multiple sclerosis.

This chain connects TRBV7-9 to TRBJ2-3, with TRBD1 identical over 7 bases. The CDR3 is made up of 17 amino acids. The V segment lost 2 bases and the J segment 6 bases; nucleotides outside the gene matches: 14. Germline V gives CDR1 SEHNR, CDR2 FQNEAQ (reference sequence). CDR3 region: CASSLIGWGQPGDTQYF. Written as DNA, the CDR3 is TGTGCCAGCAGCTTAATTGGCTGGGGACAGCCAGGGGATACGCAGTATTTT.

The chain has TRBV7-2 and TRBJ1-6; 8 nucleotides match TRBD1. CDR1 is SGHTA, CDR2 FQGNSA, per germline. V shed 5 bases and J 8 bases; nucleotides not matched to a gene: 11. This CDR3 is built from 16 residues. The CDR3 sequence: CASSPDRVSRDSPLHF. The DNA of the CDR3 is TGTGCCAGCAGCCCGGACAGGGTGTCTAGGGATTCACCCCTCCACTTT.

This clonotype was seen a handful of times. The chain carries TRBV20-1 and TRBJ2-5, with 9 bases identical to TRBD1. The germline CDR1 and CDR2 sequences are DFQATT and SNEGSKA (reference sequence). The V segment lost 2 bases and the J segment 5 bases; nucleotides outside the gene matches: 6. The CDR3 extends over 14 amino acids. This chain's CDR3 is CSARKQGAVETQYF. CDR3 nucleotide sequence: TGCAGTGCTAGAAAACAGGGGGCGGTGGAGACCCAGTACTTC.

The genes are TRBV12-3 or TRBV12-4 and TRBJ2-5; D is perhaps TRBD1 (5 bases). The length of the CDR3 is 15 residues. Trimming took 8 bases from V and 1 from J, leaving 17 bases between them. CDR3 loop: CASAGVLRGQETQYF. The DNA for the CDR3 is TGTGCCAGCGCTGGAGTGTTAAGGGGCCAAGAGACCCAGTACTTC.

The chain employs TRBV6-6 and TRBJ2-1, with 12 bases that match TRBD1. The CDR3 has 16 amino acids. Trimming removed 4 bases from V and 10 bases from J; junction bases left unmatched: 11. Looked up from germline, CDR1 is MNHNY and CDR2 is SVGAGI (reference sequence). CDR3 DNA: TGTGCCAGCAGTTCCTCCGGGACAGGGGGCGCGGGAGAGCAGTTCTTC. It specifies CASSSSGTGGAGEQFF.

DNA for the CDR3: TGCGCCAGCAGCTTGGGGACAGGGGAAGGCATTCAGTACTTC. Its translation is CASSLGTGEGIQYF. The chain uses TRBV5-1 and TRBJ2-4; the match to TRBD1 covers 9 bases. The CDR3 spans 14 residues. From germline, CDR1 is SGHRS and CDR2 YFSETQ. The junction had 4 bases not matched to a gene; V was cut back by 0 bases and J by 9 bases. Filled out from reference TRBV5-1 and TRBJ2-4, the complete variable domain reads KAGVTQTPRYLIKTRGQQVTLSCSPISGHRSVSWYQQTPGQGLQFLFEYFSETQRNKGNFPGRFSGRQFSNSRSEMNVSTLELGDSALYLCASSLGTGEGIQYFGAGTRLSVL.

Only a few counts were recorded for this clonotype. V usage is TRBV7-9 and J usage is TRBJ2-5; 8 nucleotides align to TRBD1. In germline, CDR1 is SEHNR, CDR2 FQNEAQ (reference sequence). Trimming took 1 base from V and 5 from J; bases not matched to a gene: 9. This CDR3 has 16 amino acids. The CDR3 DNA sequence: TGTGCCAGCAGCTTAGAAATTGGACAGGGATCCGAGACCCAGTACTTC. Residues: CASSLEIGQGSETQYF.

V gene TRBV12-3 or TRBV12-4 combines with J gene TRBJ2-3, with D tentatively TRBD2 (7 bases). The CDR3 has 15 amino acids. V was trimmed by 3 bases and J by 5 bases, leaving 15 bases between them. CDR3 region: CASSFGGPGRDTQYF. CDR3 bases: TGTGCCAGCAGTTTCGGGGGGCCTGGGAGAGATACGCAGTATTTT.

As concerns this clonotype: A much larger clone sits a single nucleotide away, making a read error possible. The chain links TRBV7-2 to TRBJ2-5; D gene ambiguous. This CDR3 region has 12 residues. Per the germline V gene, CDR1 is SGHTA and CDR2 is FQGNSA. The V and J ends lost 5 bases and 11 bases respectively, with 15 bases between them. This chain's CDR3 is CASSKRIDEQYF. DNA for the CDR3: TGTGCCAGCAGCAAACGTATCGATGAGCAGTACTTC.

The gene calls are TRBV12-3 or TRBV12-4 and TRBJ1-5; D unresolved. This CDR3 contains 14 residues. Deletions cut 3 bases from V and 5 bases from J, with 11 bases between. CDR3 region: CASSLGSADQPQHF. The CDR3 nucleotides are TGTGCCAGCAGTTTGGGGTCCGCTGATCAGCCCCAGCATTTT.

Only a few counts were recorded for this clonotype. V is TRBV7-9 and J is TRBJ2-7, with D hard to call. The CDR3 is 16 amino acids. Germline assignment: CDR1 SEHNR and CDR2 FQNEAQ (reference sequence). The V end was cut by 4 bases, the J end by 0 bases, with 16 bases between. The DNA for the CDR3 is TGTGCCAGCAGCTCCCGCGCGAGCCAGAGCTCCTACGAGCAGTACTTC. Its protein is CASSSRASQSSYEQYF. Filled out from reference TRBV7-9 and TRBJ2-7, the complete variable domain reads DTGVSQNPRHKITKRGQNVTFRCDPISEHNRLYWYRQTLGQGPEFLTYFQNEAQLEKSRLLSDRFSAERPKGSFSTLEIQRTEQGDSAMYLCASSSRASQSSYEQYFGPGTRLTVT.

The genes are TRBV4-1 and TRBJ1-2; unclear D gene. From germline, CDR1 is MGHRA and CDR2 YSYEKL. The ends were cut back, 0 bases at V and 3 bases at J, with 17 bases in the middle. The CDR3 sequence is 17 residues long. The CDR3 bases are TGCGCCAGCAGCCAAGAAGGGTCCAGATGGGAGGACTATGGCTACACCTTC. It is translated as CASSQEGSRWEDYGYTF.

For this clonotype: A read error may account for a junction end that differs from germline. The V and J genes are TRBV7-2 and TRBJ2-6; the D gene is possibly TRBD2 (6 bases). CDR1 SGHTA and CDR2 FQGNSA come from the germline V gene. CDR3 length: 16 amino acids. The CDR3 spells CASSLSGSSGANVRTF. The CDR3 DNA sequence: TGTGCCAGCAGCTTATCCGGGAGCTCTGGGGCCAACGTCCGGACTTTC. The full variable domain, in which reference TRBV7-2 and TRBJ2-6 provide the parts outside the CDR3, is GAGVSQSPSNKVTEKGKDVELRCDPISGHTALYWYRQSLGQGLEFLIYFQGNSAPDKSGLPSDRFSAERTGGSVSTLTIQRTQQEDSAVYLCASSLSGSSGANVRTFGAGSRLTVL.

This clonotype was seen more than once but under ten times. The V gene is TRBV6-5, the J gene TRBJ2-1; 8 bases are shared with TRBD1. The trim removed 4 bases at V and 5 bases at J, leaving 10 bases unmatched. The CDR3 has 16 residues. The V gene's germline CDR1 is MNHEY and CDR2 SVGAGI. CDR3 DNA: TGTGCCAGCAGTTCCATCTTTGGACAGGGCAACAATGAGCAGTTCTTC. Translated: CASSSIFGQGNNEQFF.

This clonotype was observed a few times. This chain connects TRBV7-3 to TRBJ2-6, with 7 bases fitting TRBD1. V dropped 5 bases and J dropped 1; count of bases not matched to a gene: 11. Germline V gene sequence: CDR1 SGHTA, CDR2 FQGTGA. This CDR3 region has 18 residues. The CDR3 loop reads CASSPGQVLMSGANVLTF. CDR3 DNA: TGTGCCAGCAGCCCCGGACAGGTTCTGATGTCTGGGGCCAACGTCCTGACTTTC.

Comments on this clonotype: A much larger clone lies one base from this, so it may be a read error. The CDR3 DNA sequence: TGTGCCTGCAGCCCGTCGACTAGCGGGGGGGCGGAGCAGTTCTTC. This codes for CACSPSTSGGAEQFF. J is TRBJ2-1 and V is TRBV7-9; 14 nucleotides match TRBD2. This CDR3 has 15 residues. In germline, CDR1 is SEHNR, CDR2 FQNEAQ (reference sequence).

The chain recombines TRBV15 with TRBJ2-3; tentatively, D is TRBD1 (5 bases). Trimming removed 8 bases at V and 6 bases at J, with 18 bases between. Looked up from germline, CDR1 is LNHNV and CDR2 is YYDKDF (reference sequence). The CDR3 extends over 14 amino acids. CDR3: CATAETALTDTQYF. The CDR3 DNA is TGTGCCACCGCCGAGACAGCCCTCACGGATACGCAGTATTTT.

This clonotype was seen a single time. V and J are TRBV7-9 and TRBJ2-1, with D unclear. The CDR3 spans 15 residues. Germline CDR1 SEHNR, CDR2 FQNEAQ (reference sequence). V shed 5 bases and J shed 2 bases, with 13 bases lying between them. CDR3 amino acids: CASSAPIDPYNEQFF. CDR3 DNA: TGTGCCAGCAGCGCCCCGATCGACCCCTACAATGAGCAGTTCTTC.

The CDR3 spells CASSAATGGETQYF. For the CDR3, the DNA is TGTGCCAGCAGTGCAGCAACCGGAGGAGAGACCCAGTACTTC. The V call is TRBV25-1, the J call TRBJ2-5; TRBD2 is a possible D gene (5 bases). The germline CDR1 and CDR2 sequences are MGHDK and SYGVNS. CDR3 length: 14 amino acids. V gave up 4 bases and J gave up 4 bases, with 13 bases separating them.

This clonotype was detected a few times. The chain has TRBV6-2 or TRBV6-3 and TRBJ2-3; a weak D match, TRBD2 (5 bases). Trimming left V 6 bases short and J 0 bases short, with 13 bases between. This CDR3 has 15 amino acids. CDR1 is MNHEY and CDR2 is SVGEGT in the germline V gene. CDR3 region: CASSLPRTSTDTQYF. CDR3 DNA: TGTGCCAGCAGCCTACCGAGGACTAGCACAGATACGCAGTATTTT.

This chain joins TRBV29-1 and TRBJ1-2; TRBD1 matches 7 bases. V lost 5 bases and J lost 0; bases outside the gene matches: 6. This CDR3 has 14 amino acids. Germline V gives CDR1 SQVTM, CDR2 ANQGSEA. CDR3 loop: CSVRLQGPNYGYTF. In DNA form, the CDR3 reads TGCAGCGTTCGATTACAGGGGCCTAACTATGGCTACACCTTC.

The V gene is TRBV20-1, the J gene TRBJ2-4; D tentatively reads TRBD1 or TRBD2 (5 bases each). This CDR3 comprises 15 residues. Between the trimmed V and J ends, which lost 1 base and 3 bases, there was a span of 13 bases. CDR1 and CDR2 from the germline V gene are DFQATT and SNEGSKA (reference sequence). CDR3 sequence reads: CSARVHWGIKNIQYF. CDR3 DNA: TGCAGTGCTAGAGTCCATTGGGGGATCAAAAACATTCAGTACTTC.

The CDR3, as DNA: TGTGCCAGCAGTCCACAAGGGAGGGGCGATGAGCAGTTCTTC. Its translation is CASSPQGRGDEQFF. The chain links TRBV27 to TRBJ2-1; 7 bases are a match to TRBD2. CDR1 and CDR2 from the germline V gene are MNHEY and SMNVEV (reference sequence). V trimming: 5 bases; J trimming: 8 bases; junction bases outside the gene matches: 9. The CDR3 covers 14 residues.

CDR3 protein: CASVDGPSTDTQYF. CDR3 bases: TGTGCCAGCGTCGACGGCCCTAGCACAGATACGCAGTATTTT. J is TRBJ2-3 and V is TRBV7-2; D ambiguous. CDR1 is SGHTA, CDR2 FQGNSA, per germline. The CDR3 covers 14 residues. Trimming removed 8 bases at V and 0 bases at J, with 12 bases between.

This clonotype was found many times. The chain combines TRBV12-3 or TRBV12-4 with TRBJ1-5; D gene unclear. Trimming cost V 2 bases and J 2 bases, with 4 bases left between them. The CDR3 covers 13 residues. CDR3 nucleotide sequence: TGTGCCAGCAGTTTATCAGGCAATCAGCCCCAGCATTTT. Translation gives CASSLSGNQPQHF.

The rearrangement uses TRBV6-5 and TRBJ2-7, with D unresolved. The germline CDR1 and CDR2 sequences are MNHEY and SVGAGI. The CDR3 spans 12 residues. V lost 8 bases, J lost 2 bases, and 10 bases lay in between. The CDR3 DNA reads TGTGCCAGCTCGGGTAGCCCCTACGAGCAGTACTTC. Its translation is CASSGSPYEQYF.

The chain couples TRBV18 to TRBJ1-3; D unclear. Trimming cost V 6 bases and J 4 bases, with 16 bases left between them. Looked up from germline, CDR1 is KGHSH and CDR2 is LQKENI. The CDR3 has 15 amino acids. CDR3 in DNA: TGTGCCAGCTCGGACGGTCCGGCGTCGGGAAACACCATATATTTT. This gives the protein CASSDGPASGNTIYF.